This TCR beta chain was identified during a study of a mutant IDH1 vaccine in newly diagnosed glioma. Regarding the study as a whole: It seemed that pseudoprogression was not linked to changes in the top peripheral T cell clonotypes.

Generated by immunoSEQ multiplex PCR, the TCRdb table keeps only in-frame clones and is missing some. This sample has about 60,000 clones, with about 84% found just once. Indicated time point: week 11, during vaccination. Vaccination used 300 ug of mutant IDH1 20-mer peptide per dose, with topical imiquimod. Germline V gene lookup returns CDR1 PRHDT and CDR2 FYEKMQ (reference sequence). V gave up 5 bases and J gave up 3 bases; unmatched junction bases: 12. This CDR3 comprises 16 residues. Worth noting for this clone: As yet, its antigen is unknown.

The chain is built from TRBV13 and TRBJ2-7, with 8 bases lining up with TRBD1. This receptor was taken from a man younger than 45 with glioma. The starting material was PBMCs, obtained from a glioma patient whose treatment included an IDH1 peptide vaccine. Written as DNA, the CDR3 is TGTGCCAGCAGCCGAGGACAGGGCCTAACAAACTACGAGCAGTACTTC. This sequence encodes CASSRGQGLTNYEQYF.